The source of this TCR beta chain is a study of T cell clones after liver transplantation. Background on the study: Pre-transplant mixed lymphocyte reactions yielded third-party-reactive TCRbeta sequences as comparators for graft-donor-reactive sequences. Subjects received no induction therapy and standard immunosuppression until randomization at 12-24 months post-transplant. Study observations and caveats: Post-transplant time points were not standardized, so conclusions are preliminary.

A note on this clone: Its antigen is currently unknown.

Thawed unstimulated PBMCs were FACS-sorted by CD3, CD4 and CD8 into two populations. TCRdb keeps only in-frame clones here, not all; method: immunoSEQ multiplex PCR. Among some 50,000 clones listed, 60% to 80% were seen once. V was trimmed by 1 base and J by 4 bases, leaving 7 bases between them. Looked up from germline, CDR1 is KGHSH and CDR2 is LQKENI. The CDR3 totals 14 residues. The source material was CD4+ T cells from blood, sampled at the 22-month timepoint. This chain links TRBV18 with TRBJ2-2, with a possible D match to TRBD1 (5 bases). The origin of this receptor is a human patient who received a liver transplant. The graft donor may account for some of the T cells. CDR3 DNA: TGTGCCAGCTCACCACGCCAGGGCACCGGGGAGCTGTTTTTT. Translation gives CASSPRQGTGELFF.